This T cell receptor beta chain came from a study of blood T cell repertoires in COVID-19. In the study overall: T cells, B-cell-depleted T cells, or PBMCs provided the cDNA or gDNA that served as material.

This CDR3 spans 13 amino acids. V dropped 4 bases and J dropped 2 bases, with 8 bases sitting between them. CDR1 SGHNT and CDR2 YENEEA come from the germline V gene. TCRdb keeps only in-frame clones here, not all; method: immunoSEQ multiplex PCR. The sample holds about 210,000 clones, around 87% seen once. What was sequenced was peripheral blood. The receptor comes from a man between 60 and 70 years old with acute or convalescent COVID-19. V usage is TRBV11-3 and J usage is TRBJ1-1, with a possible D match to TRBD1 (5 bases). In DNA form, the CDR3 reads TGTGCCAGCAGCTCGGACATCAACACTGAAGCTTTCTTT. Translated: CASSSDINTEAFF.